The sequence of this T cell receptor beta chain was determined in a study of T cell repertoires in cytomegalovirus infection. Across the study: Indicated by public TCR beta signatures were CMV infection and matching HLA type.

The CDR3 runs to 15 residues. Trimming removed 5 bases from V and 12 bases from J; junction bases left unmatched: 9. Per the germline V gene, CDR1 is SGHTA and CDR2 is FQGNSA. TCRdb re-analysed the reads in MiXCR, keeping a single row per CDR3 protein. The repertoire includes a few hundred thousand distinct CDR3 sequences, around a tenth of them detected once, and 4.3% sits in the top ten. Study outcomes and limitations: HLA-C-restricted CMV clonotypes gave the most frequent clonotype in two of eight donors. Totalled public TCR beta family frequency picked out people who carried CMV plus the relevant HLA.

At least ten counts were recorded for this clonotype. The antigen is undetermined. This clonotype originated in a human donor in good health (CMV status not recorded). Some clones in this sample may be carry-over from other donors' samples. Sequencing was performed on PBMCs. V is TRBV7-2 and J is TRBJ2-1; 14 bases fit TRBD2. This CDR3 is CASSPPGLAGEAQFF. The CDR3 DNA follows: TGTGCCAGCAGCCCCCCGGGACTAGCGGGAGAGGCGCAGTTCTTC. The full variable domain, rest sourced from reference TRBV7-2 and TRBJ2-1, is GAGVSQSPSNKVTEKGKDVELRCDPISGHTALYWYRQSLGQGLEFLIYFQGNSAPDKSGLPSDRFSAERTGGSVSTLTIQRTQQEDSAVYLCASSPPGLAGEAQFFGPGTRLTVL.